The next 32 T cell receptor beta chains were all read from a single sample in a study of blood T cells in healthy people across ages. PCR was performed a second time for about 7 to 12 cycles using a sample-barcoded 5' primer and a J-beta primer mix. Each CDR3 protein gets one entry after TCRdb re-called the 5' RACE reads with MiXCR. Here the sample spans about 1,400,000 distinct CDR3 sequences, approximately 59% being singletons. The specimen was blood. These receptors all come from a man aged 18 to 29 in good health.

This clonotype has only a few counts. V gene TRBV12-3 or TRBV12-4 combines with J gene TRBJ2-5; 7 nucleotides line up with TRBD2. The CDR3 is 14 amino acids. Losses at the gene ends were 4 bases for V and 5 bases for J; bases not matched to a gene: 7. The CDR3 DNA sequence: TGTGCCAGCAGTTCCCTTTGGGGAGGGGAGACCCAGTACTTC. Amino acids: CASSSLWGGETQYF.

The V call is TRBV5-1, the J call TRBJ2-5; possible D gene TRBD1, 6 bases. CDR3 length: 14 amino acids. CDR1 and CDR2 (germline): SGHRS, YFSETQ. Trimming took 5 bases from V and 2 from J, leaving 13 bases between them. The CDR3 spells CASRPEDSQETQYF. The CDR3 DNA is TGCGCCAGCAGACCCGAGGACAGTCAAGAGACCCAGTACTTC.

The V and J genes are TRBV4-2 and TRBJ1-2; 7 positions agree with TRBD1. The CDR3 runs to 16 residues. V lost 3 bases and J lost 4; bases outside the gene matches: 11. Germline lookup yields CDR1 LGHNA and CDR2 YNFKEQ. The CDR3 nucleotides read TGTGCCAGCAGCCAGGCCCCGACAGGGCCTTCCTATGGCTACACCTTC. Its translation: CASSQAPTGPSYGYTF.

The chain joins TRBV7-2 to TRBJ1-2; D is unclear. Trimming took 6 bases from V and 0 from J, leaving 17 bases between them. The length of the CDR3 is 16 residues. Germline lookup yields CDR1 SGHTA and CDR2 FQGNSA. The CDR3 protein is CASRLSGDGANYGYTF. The DNA for the CDR3 is TGTGCCAGCAGGCTCTCCGGGGATGGGGCTAACTATGGCTACACCTTC.

The V call is TRBV6-5, the J call TRBJ2-6, with a weak D call TRBD1 (6 bases). Germline V CDR1 and CDR2: MNHEY, SVGAGI. CDR3 length: 16 residues. V was trimmed by 2 bases and J by 2 bases, leaving 10 bases between them. CDR3 sequence reads: CASSYPDRTGANVLTF. The CDR3 coding sequence is TGTGCCAGCAGTTACCCCGACAGGACTGGGGCCAACGTCCTGACTTTC.

The chain has TRBV6-1 and TRBJ2-1; D is perhaps TRBD2 (6 bases). Per germline, CDR1 MNHNS and CDR2 SASEGT. This CDR3 spans 17 amino acids. V was shortened by 6 bases and J by 2 bases, with 20 bases between the two germline ends. DNA of the CDR3: TGTGCCAGCAGCAAGTCGGATCGGGGGAGGACCTACAATGAGCAGTTCTTC. It codes for CASSKSDRGRTYNEQFF.

The V and J genes are TRBV7-2 and TRBJ2-7, with TRBD2 matching 12 bases. There are 17 residues in the CDR3. The V gene's germline CDR1 is SGHTA and CDR2 FQGNSA. Trimming at V came to 5 bases and at J to 3 bases, leaving 11 bases not matched to a gene. The DNA of the CDR3 is TGTGCCAGCAGCCTATTCTCTAGCGGGGGGGCCGACTACGAGCAGTACTTC. This gives the protein CASSLFSSGGADYEQYF.

The rearrangement joins TRBV6-1 to TRBJ2-1; tentative D call: TRBD2 (5 bases). CDR1 MNHNS and CDR2 SASEGT come from the germline V gene. The CDR3 runs to 14 residues. Trimming left V 4 bases short and J 5 bases short, with 12 bases between. The CDR3 bases are TGTGCCAGCAGTGCCATGGACGGGGACAATGAGCAGTTCTTC. This sequence encodes CASSAMDGDNEQFF.

This clonotype was recorded a few times. The genes are TRBV5-1 and TRBJ2-7; TRBD1 might be the D (7 bases). The CDR3 is 15 amino acids. The germline CDR1 and CDR2 sequences are SGHRS and YFSETQ. V was cut by 4 bases and J by 0 bases, with 14 bases left in between. For the CDR3, the DNA is TGCGCCAGCAGCCGAGGGGGCGGGACCTCCTACGAGCAGTACTTC. Protein sequence: CASSRGGGTSYEQYF. Together with reference TRBV5-1 and TRBJ2-7, the CDR3 gives the full variable domain: KAGVTQTPRYLIKTRGQQVTLSCSPISGHRSVSWYQQTPGQGLQFLFEYFSETQRNKGNFPGRFSGRQFSNSRSEMNVSTLELGDSALYLCASSRGGGTSYEQYFGPGTRLTVT.

The V gene is TRBV15, the J gene TRBJ2-4; possibly TRBD2 for D (6 bases). The germline V gene has CDR1 LNHNV and CDR2 YYDKDF (reference sequence). Trimming took off 0 bases at V and 8 bases at J, with 11 bases between the two ends. This CDR3 is 14 amino acids long. In nucleotides, the CDR3 is TGTGCCACCAGCAGAGATTTGGAGGGTGACATTCAGTACTTC. Encoded protein: CATSRDLEGDIQYF.

The chain has TRBV29-1 and TRBJ2-2; TRBD2 agrees at 13 bases. Trimming cost V 6 bases and J 6 bases; bases outside gene matches: 1. Looked up from germline, CDR1 is SQVTM and CDR2 is ANQGSEA. The CDR3 runs to 13 residues. CDR3 DNA sequence: TGCAGCGTGGGACTAGCGGGACCCGGGGAGCTGTTTTTT. It codes for CSVGLAGPGELFF.

The chain joins TRBV20-1 to TRBJ2-5; tentatively, D is TRBD2 (6 bases). CDR1 DFQATT and CDR2 SNEGSKA come from the germline V gene (reference sequence). There are 13 residues in the CDR3. Trimming took 7 bases from V and 5 from J, leaving 17 bases between them. Here the CDR3 DNA reads TGCAGTGTTATAACGGGCGGGGAGGAGACCCAGTACTTC. Translation gives CSVITGGEETQYF.

This clonotype has just one count. The chain carries TRBV5-1 and TRBJ2-4; tentatively, D is TRBD2 (6 bases). The J call may be faulty, since TRBJ2-5 better matches the DNA end. This CDR3 has 15 amino acids. Germline CDR1 SGHRS, CDR2 YFSETQ. The CDR3 coding sequence is TGCGCCAGCAGCTTTTTCGACACCGGGGGAGAGACCCAGTACTTC. Translating gives CASSFFDTGGETQYF.

The chain carries TRBV6-5 and TRBJ2-3; the match to TRBD2 covers 8 bases. Germline V gives CDR1 MNHEY, CDR2 SVGAGI. V gave up 8 bases and J gave up 8 bases; unmatched junction bases: 15. This CDR3 contains 15 residues. The CDR3 protein is CASHPAGALGGTQYF. The CDR3 DNA is TGTGCCAGCCACCCAGCGGGGGCCCTTGGTGGTACGCAGTATTTT.

The J gene is TRBJ1-2, the V gene TRBV12-3 or TRBV12-4; D is uncertain. Trimming removed 7 bases from V and 5 bases from J, with 14 bases in between. The CDR3 length is 13 residues. CDR3 in amino acids: CASTLGSRYGYTF. DNA of the CDR3: TGTGCCAGCACCCTGGGTAGTAGATATGGCTACACCTTC.

Only a few counts were recorded for this clonotype. V usage is TRBV4-2 and J usage is TRBJ1-2; the D gene is possibly TRBD1 (6 bases). V shed 1 base and J shed 5 bases, with 11 bases lying between them. The CDR3 has 14 residues. Germline V gene lookup returns CDR1 LGHNA and CDR2 YNFKEQ. The CDR3 DNA is TGTGCCAGCAGCCAAGCACCAAGGGGGTATGGCTACACCTTC. Protein product: CASSQAPRGYGYTF.

The chain is built from TRBV6-2 or TRBV6-3 and TRBJ2-7; D is unclear. CDR1 MNHEY and CDR2 SVGEGT come from the germline V gene. The CDR3 is 15 residues long. V lost 0 bases to trimming and J lost 3 bases, with 12 bases between them. The CDR3 DNA reads as TGTGCCAGCAGTTACTCGATTCTACACTTCTACGAGCAGTACTTC. It is translated as CASSYSILHFYEQYF.

The chain has TRBV6-1 and TRBJ1-2, with 11 nucleotides matching TRBD1. This CDR3 has 17 amino acids. Germline trimming cut 6 bases from V and 3 bases from J; bases unmatched to any gene: 12. CDR1 and CDR2 from the germline V gene are MNHNS and SASEGT. The CDR3 DNA reads as TGTGCCAGCAGACACCTGTCGGACAGGGGGCTGGACTATGGCTACACCTTC. Amino acid sequence: CASRHLSDRGLDYGYTF.

The chain links TRBV20-1 to TRBJ1-1; D remains ambiguous. CDR1 and CDR2 (germline): DFQATT, SNEGSKA (reference sequence). V lost 3 bases to trimming and J lost 8 bases, with 13 bases between them. The CDR3 runs 12 residues. The CDR3 DNA is TGCAGTGCTAGCCCCCCAACCAGAGAAGCTTTCTTT. It yields the protein CSASPPTREAFF.

V usage is TRBV20-1 and J usage is TRBJ2-1; TRBD2 agrees at 8 bases. Trimming took 2 bases from V and 8 from J; bases not matched to a gene: 11. Germline V gives CDR1 DFQATT, CDR2 SNEGSKA (reference sequence). This CDR3 has 15 residues. The CDR3 protein is CSARKSGSSGHEQFF. The CDR3 coding sequence is TGCAGTGCTAGAAAAAGCGGGAGCTCTGGTCATGAGCAGTTCTTC.

The chain combines TRBV29-1 with TRBJ2-3; perhaps TRBD2 as D (6 bases). The CDR3 covers 13 residues. Germline V gene lookup returns CDR1 SQVTM and CDR2 ANQGSEA. V dropped 3 bases and J dropped 5 bases, with 12 bases sitting between them. This CDR3 reads CSVDPGREDTQYF. CDR3 DNA sequence: TGCAGCGTTGATCCGGGGCGGGAAGATACGCAGTATTTT.

The chain links TRBV25-1 to TRBJ2-5, with 11 bases lining up with TRBD1. With V trimmed by 6 bases and J by 2 bases, 8 bases remained unmatched. Germline CDR1 reads MGHDK; CDR2 reads SYGVNS. The CDR3 is 16 residues long. The CDR3 reads CASSSGTGGLQETQYF. The CDR3 bases are TGTGCCAGCAGCTCTGGGACAGGGGGTTTACAAGAGACCCAGTACTTC.

The chain joins TRBV27 to TRBJ1-1, with a weak D call TRBD1 (5 bases). Germline V gene lookup returns CDR1 MNHEY and CDR2 SMNVEV (reference sequence). The CDR3 sequence is 13 residues long. Trimming cost V 7 bases and J 4 bases, with 13 bases left between them. The CDR3 here is CASTRGLGTEAFF. DNA of the CDR3: TGTGCCAGCACAAGGGGACTGGGCACTGAAGCTTTCTTT.

CDR3 nucleotides: TGCAGCGTAGCTAGCGGGAGCGCCCCCGAGCAGTACTTC. Translation gives CSVASGSAPEQYF. V is TRBV29-1 and J is TRBJ2-7; TRBD2 agrees at 10 bases. The CDR3 totals 13 residues. The V gene end was trimmed by 6 bases and the J gene end by 6 bases; junction bases not matched to a gene: 8. Germline CDR1 is SQVTM and CDR2 is ANQGSEA.

This clonotype showed up just a few times. The chain links TRBV5-6 to TRBJ1-2, with unresolved D. Trimming stripped 1 base from V and 3 bases from J, with 13 bases between. CDR3 size: 15 residues. CDR1 and CDR2 (germline): SGHDT, YYEEEE. In DNA, the CDR3 is TGTGCCAGCAGCTTGATAGGGAGAAAAGACTATGGCTACACCTTC. Translating gives CASSLIGRKDYGYTF.

This clonotype was recorded a few times. The gene calls are TRBV10-3 and TRBJ2-7; TRBD1 matches 7 bases. With the DNA end fitting TRBJ2-5 better, the J assignment may be wrong. The germline CDR1 and CDR2 sequences are ENHRY and SYGVKD. The CDR3 is 16 residues long. CDR3 residues: CAISPAPGQRQETQYF. CDR3 in DNA: TGTGCCATCAGCCCTGCACCGGGACAGAGACAAGAGACCCAGTACTTC.

This clonotype was counted between two and nine times. The chain combines TRBV7-9 with TRBJ1-2; the match to TRBD1 covers 10 bases. The CDR3 sequence is 17 residues long. Germline loops: CDR1 SEHNR, CDR2 FQNEAQ (reference sequence). The ends lost 5 bases at V and 6 bases at J; junction bases unmatched: 15. In nucleotides, the CDR3 is TGTGCCAGCAGCCTTCGACAGGGGGCTTCCTTGGCTGATGGCTACACCTTC. As protein: CASSLRQGASLADGYTF.

This chain connects TRBV6-2 or TRBV6-3 to TRBJ2-7, with D hard to call. From germline, CDR1 is MNHEY and CDR2 SVGEGT. The CDR3 sequence is 13 residues long. Trimming left V 5 bases short and J 2 bases short, with 10 bases between. CDR3 protein: CASSDAATYEQYF. Here the CDR3 DNA reads TGTGCCAGCAGTGACGCGGCTACCTACGAGCAGTACTTC.

This rearrangement joins TRBV7-2 to TRBJ2-3, with D possibly matching TRBD1 (5 bases). Trimming stripped 4 bases from V and 2 bases from J, with 13 bases between. Germline assignment: CDR1 SGHTA and CDR2 FQGNSA. This CDR3 contains 15 residues. DNA of the CDR3: TGTGCCAGCAGCTCCAGCAGGGTAATCACAGATACGCAGTATTTT. Its protein is CASSSSRVITDTQYF.

This clonotype was found a few times. The gene calls are TRBV4-3 and TRBJ2-7; no reliable D call. The CDR3 is 15 amino acids. Trimming removed 2 bases from V and 0 bases from J, with 11 bases in between. The germline V gene encodes CDR1 LGHNA and CDR2 YSLEER. CDR3 bases: TGCGCCAGCAGCCAATCCGCGATAAGCTCCTACGAGCAGTACTTC. Translated, it gives CASSQSAISSYEQYF.

This clonotype was counted many times. The CDR3 loop is CASSRTSSGANVLTF. The CDR3 DNA reads TGTGCCAGCAGTCGAACTAGCTCTGGGGCCAACGTCCTGACTTTC. The chain is built from TRBV6-5 and TRBJ2-6; D may be TRBD2 (5 bases). CDR3 length: 15 amino acids. CDR1 and CDR2 (germline): MNHEY, SVGAGI. V was shortened by 5 bases and J by 0 bases, with 8 bases between the two germline ends.

The rearrangement uses TRBV13 and TRBJ2-3, with a weak D call TRBD1 (5 bases). The CDR3 is 14 residues long. Trimming pared 3 bases from V and 4 bases from J, leaving 11 bases between. Germline V gene sequence: CDR1 PRHDT, CDR2 FYEKMQ (reference sequence). The CDR3 nucleotides are TGTGCCAGCAGCTTCTCCAGGGATCCAGATACGCAGTATTTT. Amino acid sequence: CASSFSRDPDTQYF.